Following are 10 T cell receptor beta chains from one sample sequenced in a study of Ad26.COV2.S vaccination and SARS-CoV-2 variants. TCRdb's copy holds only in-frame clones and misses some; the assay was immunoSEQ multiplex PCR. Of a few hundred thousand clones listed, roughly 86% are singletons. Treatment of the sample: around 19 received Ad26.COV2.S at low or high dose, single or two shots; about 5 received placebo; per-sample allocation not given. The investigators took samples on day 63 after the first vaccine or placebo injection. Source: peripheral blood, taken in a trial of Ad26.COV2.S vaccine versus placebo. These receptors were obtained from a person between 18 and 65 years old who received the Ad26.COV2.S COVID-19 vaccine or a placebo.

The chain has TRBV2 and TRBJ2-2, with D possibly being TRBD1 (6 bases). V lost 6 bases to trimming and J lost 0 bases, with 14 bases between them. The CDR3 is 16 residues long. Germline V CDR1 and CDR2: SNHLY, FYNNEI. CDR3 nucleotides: TGTGCCAGCAGCGCGGACAGCCTCGCGAACACCGGGGAGCTGTTTTTT. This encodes CASSADSLANTGELFF.

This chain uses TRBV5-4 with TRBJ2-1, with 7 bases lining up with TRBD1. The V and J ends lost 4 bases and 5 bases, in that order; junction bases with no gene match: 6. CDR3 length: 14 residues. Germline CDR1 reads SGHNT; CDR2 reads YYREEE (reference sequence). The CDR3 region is CASSHRDRDNEQFF. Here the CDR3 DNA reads TGTGCCAGCAGCCATCGGGACAGAGACAATGAGCAGTTCTTC.

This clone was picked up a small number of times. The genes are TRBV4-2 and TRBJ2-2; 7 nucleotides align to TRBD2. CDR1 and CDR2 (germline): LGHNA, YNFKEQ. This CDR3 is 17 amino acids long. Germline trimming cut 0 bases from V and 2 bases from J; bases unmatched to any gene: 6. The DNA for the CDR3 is TGTGCCAGCAGCCAAGATAGAGCGGGGAGAAACACCGGGGAGCTGTTTTTT. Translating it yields CASSQDRAGRNTGELFF.

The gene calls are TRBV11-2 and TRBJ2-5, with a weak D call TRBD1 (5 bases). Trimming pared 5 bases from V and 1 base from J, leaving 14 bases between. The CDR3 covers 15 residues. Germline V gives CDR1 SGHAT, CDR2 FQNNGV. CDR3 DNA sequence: TGTGCCAGCAGCCGAACAGGACGGACCCAAGAGACCCAGTACTTC. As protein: CASSRTGRTQETQYF.

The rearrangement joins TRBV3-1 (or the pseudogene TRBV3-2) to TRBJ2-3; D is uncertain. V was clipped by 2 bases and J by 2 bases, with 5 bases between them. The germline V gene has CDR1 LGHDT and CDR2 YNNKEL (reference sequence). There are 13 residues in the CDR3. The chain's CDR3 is CASSQTYTDTQYF. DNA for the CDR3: TGTGCCAGCAGCCAAACCTACACAGATACGCAGTATTTT.

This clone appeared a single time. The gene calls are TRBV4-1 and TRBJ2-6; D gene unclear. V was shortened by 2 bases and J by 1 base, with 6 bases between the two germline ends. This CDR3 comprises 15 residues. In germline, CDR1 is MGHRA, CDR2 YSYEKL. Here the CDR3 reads CASSQPISGANVLTF. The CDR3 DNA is TGCGCCAGCAGCCAACCCATATCTGGGGCCAACGTCCTGACTTTC.

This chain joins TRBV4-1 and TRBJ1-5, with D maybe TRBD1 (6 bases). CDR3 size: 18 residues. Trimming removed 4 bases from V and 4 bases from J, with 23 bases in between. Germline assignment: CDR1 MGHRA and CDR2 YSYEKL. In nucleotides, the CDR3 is TGCGCCAGCAGCCGCGGATCCAGGCGTGGACAGATTAATCAGCCCCAGCATTTT. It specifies CASSRGSRRGQINQPQHF.

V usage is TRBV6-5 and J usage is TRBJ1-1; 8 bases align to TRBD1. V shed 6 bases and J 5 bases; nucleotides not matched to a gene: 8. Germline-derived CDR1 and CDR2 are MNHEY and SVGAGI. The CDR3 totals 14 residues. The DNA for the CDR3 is TGTGCCAGCAGAAAGCAGGGGGCATGGACTGAAGCTTTCTTT. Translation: CASRKQGAWTEAFF.

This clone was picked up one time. CDR3 loop: CASSPTTRGPGNTIYF. The CDR3 DNA reads as TGTGCCAGCAGCCCGACGACGCGGGGGCCGGGAAACACCATATATTTT. This chain uses TRBV14 with TRBJ1-3, with D perhaps matching TRBD1 (6 bases). This CDR3 has 16 amino acids. V was cut by 4 bases and J by 4 bases, with 17 bases left in between. Germline V gene lookup returns CDR1 SGHDN and CDR2 FVKESK.

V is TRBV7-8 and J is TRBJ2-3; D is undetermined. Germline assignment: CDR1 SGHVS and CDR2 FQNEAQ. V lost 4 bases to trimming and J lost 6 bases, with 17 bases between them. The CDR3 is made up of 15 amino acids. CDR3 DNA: TGTGCCAGCAGCTCTGGGGTGGCGACGCGGGATACGCAGTATTTT. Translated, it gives CASSSGVATRDTQYF.